This TCR beta chain was recorded in a study of blood T cells in healthy people across ages (dated by TCRdb to 2013 to 2016). In terms of the full investigation: In model experiments, template switching captured about one uniquely barcoded TCR beta cDNA molecule for every two T cells. The study measured age-related changes in TCR beta repertoire diversity using deep sequencing normalized with unique cDNA molecular identifiers. The donors were divided into four age groups: young (average around 15 years), middle-aged (about 39), aged (approximately 62) and long-lived (about 80). To avoid experimental bias, donors of different ages were randomly spread across the sequencing lanes. The study analyzed two additional independent replicas of 1 million unique cDNA reads from the same blood draw for two donors, one aged 18 to 29 and one aged 80 or older. Overall study results and their limits: Total diversity estimates from one million sequenced T cells were considered lower bounds and underestimates. As age increased, observed TCR beta diversity per million T cells dropped in a roughly linear way, and a significant reduction was already evident by age 40. The CMV infection status of donors was not known, potentially confounding age-related changes in expanded clonotypes. A strong correlation was found between observed TCR beta diversity and the percentage of naive T cells measured by flow cytometry. The long-lived group showed more naive CD4+ T cells, fewer expanded clones and increased TCR diversity than the aged group, suggesting age selection. Conclusive comparison of naive and antigen-experienced compartments was prevented by the profiling of bulk unsorted PBMCs.

The library relied on 5' RACE. A second PCR of about 6 to 11 cycles was performed with a sample-barcoded 5' primer and a J-beta primer mix. A template-switch 5' adaptor carrying 12 random nucleotides introduced a unique molecular identifier onto each TCR beta cDNA molecule. At least 2.5 million CDR3-containing paired-end reads were obtained from each sample. First-strand cDNA synthesis was performed from all RNA using the Mint cDNA synthesis kit, with priming by a TRBC-specific oligonucleotide. After uracil-DNA glycosylase treatment, a first 18-cycle PCR used universal primers M1SS and BC2_uni_R on all cDNA. The paper's data handling went like this. For normalization, 1 million high-quality reads were randomly selected from each sample, with every read carrying a distinct molecular identifier. Reads sharing molecular identifiers were discarded rather than binned into consensus sequences. MiTCR, run with a Q25 quality threshold and the strictest error-elimination algorithm, handled CDR3 identification, clonotype clustering and error correction. A nonparametric unseen species model with Euler transformation was used to estimate a lower bound on total TCR beta diversity. The public sequencing data were trimmed at Q25 with fastp and processed into clonotypes with MiXCR by TCRdb, which kept only in-frame beta chains. Every entry covers one CDR3 protein and lists the most common genes and DNA from its rows. The V and J calls come from TCRdb's annotation, not from the publication. The sample table lists approximately 1,700,000 distinct CDR3 sequences, approximately 39% of them with a count of one. The ten most abundant clones make up 23% of the sample.

From the cysteine up to the phenylalanine, the CDR3 has a length of 16 residues. The only DNA kept is the CDR3, 48 bases in frame from the first base. CDR1 and CDR2 were assigned from the germline V gene as SGHDN and FVKESK. Trimming leaves V shorter by 1 base and J shorter by 8 bases, with the junction holding 13 bases beyond the gene matches. Turning to this clonotype: The antigen it binds to is not known. The sample holds no much larger clone one base away, and base qualities are not on file.

Systemically healthy Caucasian individuals from Russia, 35 to 50 in total and aged 6 to 90 years, were included as donors. Each donor gave roughly 9 milliliters of peripheral blood, drawn into EDTA-treated Vacutainer tubes. PBMCs were isolated by Ficoll-Paque density-gradient centrifugation, with at least 7 million obtained per sample. Trizol reagent was used to extract total RNA from PBMCs, with at least 6 micrograms per sample. For every donor, an aliquot of PBMCs went through flow cytometry to measure the percentages of naive CD45RAhigh/CD27high T cells. The source is a human donor in good health. The material sequenced was blood. The chain is encoded by TRBV14 joined to TRBJ1-2, and 7 junctional nucleotides match TRBD1. The CDR3 protein sequence reads: CASSQVGQVGSLGYTF. The nucleotide sequence reads TGTGCCAGCAGCCAAGTCGGACAGGTCGGCTCCCTCGGCTACACCTTC.